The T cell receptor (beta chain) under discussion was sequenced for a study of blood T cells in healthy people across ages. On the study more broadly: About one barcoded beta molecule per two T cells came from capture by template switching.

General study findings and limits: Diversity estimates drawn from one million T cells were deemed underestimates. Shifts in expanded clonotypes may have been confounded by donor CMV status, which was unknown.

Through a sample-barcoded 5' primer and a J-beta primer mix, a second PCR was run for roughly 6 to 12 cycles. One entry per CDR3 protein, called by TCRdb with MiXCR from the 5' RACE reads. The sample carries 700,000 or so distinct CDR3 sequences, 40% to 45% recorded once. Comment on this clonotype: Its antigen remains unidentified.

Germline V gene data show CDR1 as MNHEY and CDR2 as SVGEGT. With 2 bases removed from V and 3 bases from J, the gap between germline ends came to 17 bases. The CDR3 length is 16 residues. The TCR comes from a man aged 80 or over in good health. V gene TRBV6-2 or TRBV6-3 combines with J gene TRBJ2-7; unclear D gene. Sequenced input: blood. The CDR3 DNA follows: TGTGCCAGCAGTTACCCCGGTGGGCTAAAGGTCTACGAGCAGTACTTC. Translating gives CASSYPGGLKVYEQYF.